This T cell receptor (beta chain) was sequenced in a study of T cell repertoires in cytomegalovirus infection. Study details: From public TCR beta signatures came an indication of both CMV infection and matching HLA type.

CDR3 length: 13 amino acids. V lost 3 bases to trimming and J lost 7 bases, with 10 bases between them. Germline CDR1 and CDR2: MNHNS and SASEGT. Study-wide results and limits: Clonotypes of TCR beta that were HLA-C-restricted and CMV-specific dominated the ex vivo response. Cumulated frequencies of public TCR beta families served to identify carriers of CMV plus the relevant HLA.

Each CDR3 protein gets one entry after TCRdb re-called the reads with MiXCR. The table includes around 260,000 distinct CDR3 sequences, over 20% detected once. Comments on this clonotype: Its antigen remains unknown.

Input material: PBMCs. The rearrangement joins TRBV6-1 to TRBJ1-5, with D unclear. The clonotype originates from a human donor in good health (CMV status not recorded). Some clones in this sample may be carry-over from other donors' samples. The CDR3 nucleotides are TGTGCCAGCAGTGACAGTGGTTACCAGCCCCAGCATTTT. Encoded protein: CASSDSGYQPQHF.